This T cell receptor (beta chain) was retrieved from a study of blood T cell repertoires in COVID-19 (dated by TCRdb to 2020 to 2022). Notes on the research overall: Samples from collaborators originated in the United States, Italy and Spain and spanned both the acute and convalescent phases of COVID-19. The samples were drawn from two sources: the first 160 participants of the ongoing ImmuneRACE study, and 1,200 or so subjects contributed by 6 global collaborators. The material from the prospective study consisted of cDNA or gDNA derived from T cells, B-cell-depleted T cells, or PBMCs. The dataset comprised deeply sampled blood TCRbeta repertoires from subjects exposed to, actively infected with, or recovered from COVID-19. The repertoires were released in a freely available public database intended as a resource for research on the immune response to SARS-CoV-2. The sample metadata nearly always contained a de-identified subject ID, COVID-19 status, age in years and sex. Where available, HLA class I and class II types were taken from metadata supplied by the sample provider and were not determined by assay-based typing. Summary of the overall study and its limitations: The quantity of clinical and demographic metadata differed by source and by participant and was supplied without curation.

Remarks on this clone: What this receptor recognizes is not known. No base-level quality is on record; no much larger clone is a single base apart. Other DNA sequences in the same sample also yield this CDR3.

CDR1 and CDR2 are read off the germline V gene as SGHTA and FQGNSA. Including cysteine and phenylalanine, the CDR3 has 14 amino acids. The entry retains the CDR3 DNA only, 42 bases that are in frame from base 1. Germline trimming: 4 bases from V, 4 bases from J; junction bases outside gene matches: 5. The immunoSEQ Assay, a bias-controlled multiplex PCR, was used to amplify TCRbeta CDR3 regions from genomic DNA. Processing in the source paper ran as follows. Within the assay, amplification of reference gene primers was used to estimate how many nucleated cells each sample contained. Sequence reads were collapsed and filtered to measure the absolute abundance of every unique TCRbeta CDR3 rearrangement. Productive Simpson clonality was computed per sample as the square root of Simpson's diversity index over productive rearrangements. TCRdb's version of the immuneACCESS table is confined to in-frame rearrangements and falls short of the full clone set. An unresolved V gene accounts for under half of the shortfall where checked; the remainder is of unknown origin. The V and J calls and clone size are taken from that table; D and trimming were inferred from the DNA. The sample has fewer than 200,000 clones on record, approximately 86% of them singletons. The ten largest clonotypes hold around 5.5% of the sample.

Participants in the prospective study were aged roughly 18 to 89 years, lived in about two dozen United States geographic areas, and enrolled through a virtual design. In the prospective study, cohorts were assigned on the basis of participant-reported clinical history obtained from a screening survey and a study questionnaire. Mobile phlebotomists in the prospective study collected whole blood, serum and a nasopharyngeal or oropharyngeal swab from every participant. Additional blood draws and questionnaires over an approximately two-month period could optionally be provided by prospective study participants. Prospective study blood samples were shipped either frozen or at room temperature before DNA extraction.

The V gene is TRBV7-2 and the J gene is TRBJ2-7; TRBD2 matches 9 bases in the middle. Sequencing input: PBMCs or T cells enriched from blood (not recorded which). The TCR was taken from a woman aged 55-70 years with acute COVID-19. At the DNA level, the sequence is TGTGCCAGCAGCTCGGTTAGCGGGAGTTACGAGCAGTACTTC. The resulting protein is CASSSVSGSYEQYF.